These 17 T cell receptor beta chains were sequenced from one sample in a study of T cell responses to AZD1222 COVID-19 vaccine. Profiled with immunoSEQ multiplex PCR; TCRdb holds only in-frame clones, not every one. Of 50,000 to 85,000 clones listed, 79% are singletons. Sequencing was performed on peripheral blood, taken on day 0 of MenACWY control vaccination. These receptors were collected from an adult in good health.

The rearrangement uses TRBV5-1 and TRBJ1-1; weak D call: TRBD1 (5 bases). Germline CDR1 reads SGHRS; CDR2 reads YFSETQ. This CDR3 is built from 17 residues. Trimming pared 0 bases from V and 4 bases from J, leaving 19 bases between. The CDR3 bases are TGCGCCAGCAGCTTGGGAGGAGGGGTTCGTTTTCCCACTGAAGCTTTCTTT. Its protein product is CASSLGGGVRFPTEAFF.

CDR3 in DNA: TGTGCCAGCAAGGAGGGGGGGGGCACCGGGGAGCTGTTTTTT. It yields the protein CASKEGGGTGELFF. The chain employs TRBV6-5 and TRBJ2-2; TRBD2 is a possible D gene (7 bases). Trimming shortened V by 7 bases and J by 4 bases, and 13 bases separated the two germline ends. This CDR3 contains 14 residues. CDR1 and CDR2 from the germline V gene are MNHEY and SVGAGI.

This chain connects TRBV6-6 to TRBJ2-3; 7 nucleotides agree with TRBD2. The CDR3 runs 13 residues. Per the germline V gene, CDR1 is MNHNY and CDR2 is SVGAGI (reference sequence). V was pared by 4 bases and J by 11 bases, with 9 bases of the junction left unmatched. DNA for the CDR3: TGTGCCAGCAGTTCCCTAGCGGAGAGGTGGCAGTATTTT. Its translation: CASSSLAERWQYF.

The chain couples TRBV7-2 to TRBJ1-2; 9 nucleotides agree with TRBD1. The length of the CDR3 is 13 residues. Germline CDR1 reads SGHTA; CDR2 reads FQGNSA. With 5 bases clipped from V and 5 bases from J, the junction kept 3 bases outside the gene matches. The CDR3 sequence is CASSLTGGYGYTF. CDR3 nucleotide sequence: TGTGCCAGCAGCCTGACAGGGGGATATGGCTACACCTTC.

The chain links TRBV28 to TRBJ2-7; D uncertain. The CDR3 consists of 14 residues. V dropped 2 bases and J dropped 4 bases, with 12 bases sitting between them. CDR1 and CDR2 from the germline V gene are MDHEN and SYDVKM. CDR3 protein: CASSLHGPPYEQYF. CDR3 coding DNA: TGTGCCAGCAGTTTACACGGCCCGCCGTACGAGCAGTACTTC.

The count of this clone is one. The rearrangement joins TRBV4-1 to TRBJ2-2; possibly TRBD1 for D (5 bases). CDR1 and CDR2 (germline): MGHRA, YSYEKL. The V gene lost 4 bases and the J gene lost 4 bases, with 19 bases spanning the gap. The CDR3 has 17 residues. CDR3 bases: TGCGCCAGCAGCCCACAATCGTTCCAGGACATCACCGGGGAGCTGTTTTTT. As protein: CASSPQSFQDITGELFF.

V and J are TRBV7-8 and TRBJ1-4, with D possibly matching TRBD1 (6 bases). V lost 4 bases, J lost 5 bases, and 11 bases lay in between. CDR3 length equals 14 residues. Germline CDR1 and CDR2: SGHVS and FQNEAQ. For the CDR3, the DNA is TGTGCCAGCAGCTCGACAGGAGTAAATGAAAAACTGTTTTTT. It is translated as CASSSTGVNEKLFF.

This clone was observed a handful of times. The chain links TRBV30 to TRBJ1-1; D not resolved. Germline CDR1 and CDR2: GTSNPN and SVGIG (reference sequence). CDR3 size: 13 residues. V shed 0 bases and J shed 4 bases, with 9 bases lying between them. The CDR3 DNA is TGTGCCTGGAGTGTGGATATGGGCACTGAAGCTTTCTTT. Protein product: CAWSVDMGTEAFF.

The chain couples TRBV9 to TRBJ2-2, with D possibly being TRBD1 or TRBD2 (6 bases each). Germline V gene data show CDR1 as SGDLS and CDR2 as YYNGEE. The CDR3 has 13 residues. Trimming removed 3 bases from V and 6 bases from J, with 9 bases in between. This CDR3 reads CASSDRGAGELFF. CDR3 in DNA: TGTGCCAGCAGCGATAGGGGGGCCGGGGAGCTGTTTTTT.

The V call is TRBV5-1, the J call TRBJ1-4; D call uncertain. This CDR3 region has 13 residues. Germline loops: CDR1 SGHRS, CDR2 YFSETQ. Trimming took off 7 bases at V and 4 bases at J, with 11 bases between the two ends. The CDR3 loop is CASCRSGNEKLFF. In nucleotides, the CDR3 is TGCGCCAGCTGCAGGAGCGGTAATGAAAAACTGTTTTTT. Filled out from reference TRBV5-1 and TRBJ1-4, the complete variable domain reads KAGVTQTPRYLIKTRGQQVTLSCSPISGHRSVSWYQQTPGQGLQFLFEYFSETQRNKGNFPGRFSGRQFSNSRSEMNVSTLELGDSALYLCASCRSGNEKLFFGSGTQLSVL.

V gene TRBV19 combines with J gene TRBJ1-5; D unclear. Trimming pared 6 bases from V and 4 bases from J, leaving 7 bases between. Germline assignment: CDR1 LNHDA and CDR2 SQIVND (reference sequence). CDR3 length equals 12 residues. This CDR3 is CASSGNNQPQHF. The CDR3, as DNA: TGTGCCAGTAGCGGCAATAATCAGCCCCAGCATTTT.

The chain recombines TRBV7-2 with TRBJ2-7; D remains ambiguous. V lost 2 bases, J lost 3 bases, and 14 bases lay in between. Germline CDR1 is SGHTA and CDR2 is FQGNSA. The CDR3 runs 15 residues. Written as DNA, the CDR3 is TGTGCCAGCAGCTTATGGGGAAATTCTAACTACGAGCAGTACTTC. This encodes CASSLWGNSNYEQYF.

V gene TRBV19 combines with J gene TRBJ1-5, with a weak D call TRBD1 (5 bases). The V end lost 7 bases, the J end lost 2 bases, and 9 bases lay between the germline ends. This CDR3 is 13 amino acids long. Per germline, CDR1 LNHDA and CDR2 SQIVND (reference sequence). CDR3 sequence: CASNPGRNQPQHF. The CDR3, as DNA: TGTGCCAGTAACCCGGGGCGCAATCAGCCCCAGCATTTT.

The rearrangement links TRBV6-5 to TRBJ1-1; D might be TRBD1 (5 bases). This CDR3 comprises 13 residues. V was cut by 9 bases and J by 5 bases, with 16 bases left in between. The germline V gene has CDR1 MNHEY and CDR2 SVGAGI. In DNA, the CDR3 is TGTGCCAGTTCGACCGCCGGGGGGACTGAAGCTTTCTTT. Residues: CASSTAGGTEAFF.

This clone was seen just once. This rearrangement joins TRBV6-5 to TRBJ1-6; no reliable D call. Trimming removed 5 bases at V and 7 bases at J, with 15 bases between. The CDR3 extends over 15 amino acids. Germline V CDR1 and CDR2: MNHEY, SVGAGI. CDR3: CASSPRRSFNSPLHF. CDR3 coding DNA: TGTGCCAGCAGTCCCCGGCGATCCTTCAATTCACCCCTCCACTTT.

The chain combines TRBV14 with TRBJ1-6; D not certain. Trimming shortened V by 6 bases and J by 7 bases, and 7 bases separated the two germline ends. Germline CDR1 SGHDN, CDR2 FVKESK. This CDR3 contains 12 residues. The CDR3, as DNA: TGTGCCAGCAGTCAGATCAATTCACCCCTCCACTTT. Translation: CASSQINSPLHF.

This chain joins TRBV7-6 and TRBJ1-1, with D unresolved. V was cut by 1 base and J by 8 bases, with 14 bases left in between. The germline CDR1 and CDR2 sequences are SGHVS and FNYEAQ. This CDR3 has 14 amino acids. CDR3 DNA sequence: TGTGCCAGCAGCTTAGTAGCCGAGGGAGGAGAAGCTTTCTTT. It translates to CASSLVAEGGEAFF.